The 26 T cell receptor beta chains given below trace back to one sample, sequenced in a study of memory CD4+ T cells and cytomegalovirus serostatus. The sort gate was single viable CD3+CD4+CD8-CD45RO+ cells for memory CD4+ T cells. Some clones are missing from TCRdb's copy, which holds only in-frame ones; the method was immunoSEQ multiplex PCR. The sample yields tens of thousands of clones, about three quarters seen once. The specimen sequenced was memory CD4+ T cells from blood. All receptors come from an adult in good health and CMV-seronegative. Some clones in this sample may be carry-over from other donors' samples.

The chain uses TRBV4-2 and TRBJ1-5; D is uncertain. The CDR3 totals 17 residues. The germline V gene has CDR1 LGHNA and CDR2 YNFKEQ. Trimming removed 0 bases from V and 0 bases from J, with 12 bases in between. CDR3 in amino acids: CASSQEIRQNSNQPQHF. The CDR3 nucleotides are TGTGCCAGCAGCCAAGAAATAAGACAAAATAGCAATCAGCCCCAGCATTTT.

The V and J genes are TRBV10-3 and TRBJ1-1, with 7 bases that match TRBD1. CDR1 is ENHRY and CDR2 is SYGVKD in the germline V gene. This CDR3 is 14 amino acids long. Trimming at V came to 5 bases and at J to 1 base, leaving 4 bases not matched to a gene. CDR3 sequence reads: CAISFDRANTEAFF. As DNA, the CDR3 is TGTGCCATCAGTTTCGACAGGGCGAACACTGAAGCTTTCTTT.

The rearrangement links TRBV6-5 to TRBJ2-7; D is uncertain. V was trimmed by 4 bases and J by 2 bases, leaving 6 bases between them. The CDR3 consists of 12 residues. Germline V CDR1 and CDR2: MNHEY, SVGAGI. CDR3 in amino acids: CASSSSTYEQYF. CDR3 bases: TGTGCCAGCAGTTCCTCCACCTACGAGCAGTACTTC.

V and J are TRBV5-1 and TRBJ1-2, with 10 bases lining up with TRBD1. Per germline, CDR1 SGHRS and CDR2 YFSETQ. There are 14 residues in the CDR3. With V trimmed by 3 bases and J by 3 bases, 2 bases remained unmatched. CDR3 loop: CASSSGTGDYGYTF. The CDR3 coding sequence is TGCGCCAGCAGCTCCGGGACAGGGGACTATGGCTACACCTTC.

The chain couples TRBV7-6 to TRBJ2-3, with 11 bases fitting TRBD2. V was clipped by 1 base and J by 3 bases; unmatched bases: 3. The CDR3 is 16 amino acids. From germline, CDR1 is SGHVS and CDR2 FNYEAQ. The CDR3 sequence is CASSLGASGGTDTQYF. The CDR3 nucleotides are TGTGCCAGCAGCTTAGGGGCTAGCGGGGGGACAGATACGCAGTATTTT.

V gene TRBV6-6 combines with J gene TRBJ2-3; D perhaps matches TRBD2 (5 bases). V shed 5 bases and J shed 6 bases, with 21 bases lying between them. Germline CDR1 is MNHNY and CDR2 is SVGAGI (reference sequence). The CDR3 sequence is 16 residues long. CDR3 DNA: TGTGCCAGCAGTCCCCTCCGGGGAACTGGGTCGGATACGCAGTATTTT. It is translated as CASSPLRGTGSDTQYF.

The V call is TRBV28, the J call TRBJ1-2; D perhaps matches TRBD1 (5 bases). The CDR3 runs 14 residues. Germline CDR1 is MDHEN and CDR2 is SYDVKM. The ends were cut back, 4 bases at V and 5 bases at J, with 14 bases in the middle. The CDR3 DNA is TGTGCCAGCAGTTCCCCCGGGGCTTATTATGGCTACACCTTC. Translating it yields CASSSPGAYYGYTF.

As DNA, the CDR3 is TGTGCCAGCAGTCACGGATGGGGGGAGAGCTCCTATAATTCACCCCTCCACTTT. It specifies CASSHGWGESSYNSPLHF. The chain has TRBV28 and TRBJ1-6; a weak D match, TRBD1 (5 bases). V shed 5 bases and J shed 0 bases, with 17 bases lying between them. The germline CDR1 and CDR2 sequences are MDHEN and SYDVKM. The length of the CDR3 is 18 residues.

The rearrangement uses TRBV27 and TRBJ1-1; 7 nucleotides match TRBD1. CDR1 MNHEY and CDR2 SMNVEV come from the germline V gene (reference sequence). CDR3 size: 17 residues. The V segment lost 2 bases and the J segment 6 bases; nucleotides outside the gene matches: 15. This chain's CDR3 is CASSLIARTGKEAEAFF. The CDR3 DNA sequence: TGTGCCAGCAGTTTAATTGCCCGGACAGGAAAGGAGGCTGAAGCTTTCTTT.

The chain links TRBV14 to TRBJ2-3; no clear D. Germline CDR1 reads SGHDN; CDR2 reads FVKESK. This CDR3 is 12 amino acids long. Trimming pared 4 bases from V and 8 bases from J, leaving 10 bases between. The CDR3 DNA sequence: TGTGCCAGCAGCCTCACGAGAAGTACGCAGTATTTT. Translated, it gives CASSLTRSTQYF.

The genes are TRBV28 and TRBJ2-2; no firm D call. The CDR3 consists of 13 residues. Germline assignment: CDR1 MDHEN and CDR2 SYDVKM. V was pared by 11 bases and J by 2 bases, with 12 bases between. CDR3 in amino acids: CAAPGRNTGELFF. The CDR3 DNA is TGTGCCGCTCCCGGGCGAAACACCGGGGAGCTGTTTTTT.

This clone has just one count. The chain employs TRBV30 and TRBJ2-1; TRBD2 matches at 12 bases. The germline V gene encodes CDR1 GTSNPN and CDR2 SVGIG (reference sequence). The CDR3 has 15 residues. After removal of 5 bases from V and 4 bases from J, the junction contained 6 bases not matched to a gene. CDR3 in DNA: TGTGCCTGGGGGACAGGACTAGCGGGATACAATGAGCAGTTCTTC. Amino acid sequence: CAWGTGLAGYNEQFF.

This chain uses TRBV5-6 with TRBJ2-4; D gene uncertain. Germline V gene lookup returns CDR1 SGHDT and CDR2 YYEEEE. CDR3 length: 16 amino acids. V shed 1 base and J shed 1 base, with 12 bases lying between them. CDR3 DNA: TGTGCCAGCAGCTTGAGTTCTTCGCTGGCCAAAAACATTCAGTACTTC. Its translation: CASSLSSSLAKNIQYF.

The gene calls are TRBV5-4 and TRBJ2-2, with TRBD2 matching 10 bases. The CDR3 covers 16 residues. Unmatched junction bases numbered 6, after V lost 4 bases and J lost 3 bases. CDR1 and CDR2 from the germline V gene are SGHNT and YYREEE (reference sequence). As DNA, the CDR3 is TGTGCCAGCAGCCTAAGCGGGGGGGCCGACACCGGGGAGCTGTTTTTT. It codes for CASSLSGGADTGELFF.

The chain employs TRBV4-1 and TRBJ2-4; D possibly corresponds to TRBD2 (7 bases). Deletions cut 5 bases from V and 6 bases from J, with 20 bases between. Germline V gene sequence: CDR1 MGHRA, CDR2 YSYEKL. The CDR3 has 16 amino acids. CDR3 protein: CASSYNTEGGRNIQYF. The CDR3 bases are TGCGCCAGCAGCTACAATACCGAGGGGGGGCGAAACATTCAGTACTTC.

The rearrangement links TRBV11-3 to TRBJ2-6; D unclear. Trimming took 2 bases from V and 0 from J, leaving 11 bases between them. The CDR3 runs to 17 residues. Germline CDR1 SGHNT, CDR2 YENEEA. CDR3 sequence: CASSLKLRSSGANVLTF. The CDR3 DNA reads as TGTGCCAGCAGCTTAAAGTTACGGTCCTCTGGGGCCAACGTCCTGACTTTC.

The V call is TRBV4-1, the J call TRBJ1-2, with D possibly matching TRBD1 (6 bases). This CDR3 comprises 18 residues. The germline V gene has CDR1 MGHRA and CDR2 YSYEKL. Trimming pared 1 base from V and 4 bases from J, leaving 22 bases between. CDR3 residues: CASSQGSGRGGFFYGYTF. Written as DNA, the CDR3 is TGCGCCAGCAGCCAAGGATCAGGCAGGGGCGGATTTTTCTATGGCTACACCTTC.

The V gene is TRBV6-1, the J gene TRBJ2-7; D unclear. The CDR3 is 12 residues long. Germline loops: CDR1 MNHNS, CDR2 SASEGT. V was pared by 5 bases and J by 6 bases, with 11 bases between. The CDR3 loop reads CASSLRLREQYF. The CDR3 nucleotides are TGTGCCAGCAGTCTCCGGTTACGCGAGCAGTACTTC.

DNA of the CDR3: TGTGCCAGCAGTTCGACAGGGGAGTCTGGGGCCAACGTCCTGACTTTC. Its translation is CASSSTGESGANVLTF. This chain links TRBV28 with TRBJ2-6; 8 nucleotides align to TRBD1. From germline, CDR1 is MDHEN and CDR2 SYDVKM. J gave up 1 base and V 4 bases, and 3 bases lay outside the gene matches. This CDR3 is 16 amino acids long.

This clone was counted between two and nine times. This chain connects TRBV5-1 to TRBJ1-1, with D perhaps matching TRBD1 (6 bases). The V end was cut by 3 bases, the J end by 1 base, with 7 bases between. The germline V gene has CDR1 SGHRS and CDR2 YFSETQ. CDR3 length: 13 residues. Here the CDR3 reads CASSWGQNTEAFF. Written as DNA, the CDR3 is TGCGCCAGCAGCTGGGGACAGAACACTGAAGCTTTCTTT. Combining the CDR3 with reference TRBV5-1 and TRBJ1-1 gives the whole variable domain KAGVTQTPRYLIKTRGQQVTLSCSPISGHRSVSWYQQTPGQGLQFLFEYFSETQRNKGNFPGRFSGRQFSNSRSEMNVSTLELGDSALYLCASSWGQNTEAFFGQGTRLTVV.

As DNA, the CDR3 is TGTGCCAGCACGCCAGGAGGCACAGATACGCAGTATTTT. The encoded protein is CASTPGGTDTQYF. This chain joins TRBV28 and TRBJ2-3; no firm D call. V was clipped by 7 bases and J by 1 base, with 9 bases between them. This CDR3 spans 13 amino acids. The V gene's germline CDR1 is MDHEN and CDR2 SYDVKM.

This chain uses TRBV28 with TRBJ1-2, with D unresolved. Germline V lookup: CDR1 MDHEN, CDR2 SYDVKM. CDR3 length equals 10 residues. Trimming removed 10 bases at V and 3 bases at J, with 6 bases between. Here the CDR3 reads CATRDYGYTF. The CDR3 DNA follows: TGTGCCACTAGGGACTATGGCTACACCTTC.

There are a few counts of this clone. This chain links TRBV7-2 with TRBJ1-1, with TRBD1 identical over 8 bases. Germline V gives CDR1 SGHTA, CDR2 FQGNSA. Trimming removed 6 bases from V and 1 base from J; junction bases left unmatched: 10. The CDR3 covers 16 residues. The CDR3 DNA is TGTGCCAGCAGACGCGGGACAGGTCCTCAGAACACTGAAGCTTTCTTT. It encodes CASRRGTGPQNTEAFF.

The chain employs TRBV4-2 and TRBJ1-4, with 10 positions matching TRBD1. The J segment lost 0 bases and the V segment lost 6 bases, leaving 13 bases of the junction unmatched. Germline loops: CDR1 LGHNA, CDR2 YNFKEQ. The CDR3 runs 19 residues. CDR3 region: CASRRGTGQGTSTNEKLFF. The CDR3 bases are TGTGCCAGCAGGCGCGGGACGGGACAGGGGACCTCAACTAATGAAAAACTGTTTTTT.

The chain couples TRBV2 to TRBJ1-2; TRBD1 is a possible D gene (5 bases). This CDR3 has 12 amino acids. Germline V CDR1 and CDR2: SNHLY, FYNNEI. V shed 1 base and J shed 11 bases, with 11 bases lying between them. CDR3 sequence: CASSEGVGVYTF. DNA for the CDR3: TGTGCCAGCAGTGAAGGTGTAGGGGTTTACACCTTC.

V and J are TRBV5-4 and TRBJ2-2, with D tentatively TRBD2 (6 bases). Deletions cut 0 bases from V and 0 bases from J, with 9 bases between. Germline CDR1 SGHNT, CDR2 YYREEE (reference sequence). The CDR3 covers 16 residues. CDR3 region: CASSLDTGANTGELFF. For the CDR3, the DNA is TGTGCCAGCAGCTTGGATACGGGGGCGAACACCGGGGAGCTGTTTTTT.